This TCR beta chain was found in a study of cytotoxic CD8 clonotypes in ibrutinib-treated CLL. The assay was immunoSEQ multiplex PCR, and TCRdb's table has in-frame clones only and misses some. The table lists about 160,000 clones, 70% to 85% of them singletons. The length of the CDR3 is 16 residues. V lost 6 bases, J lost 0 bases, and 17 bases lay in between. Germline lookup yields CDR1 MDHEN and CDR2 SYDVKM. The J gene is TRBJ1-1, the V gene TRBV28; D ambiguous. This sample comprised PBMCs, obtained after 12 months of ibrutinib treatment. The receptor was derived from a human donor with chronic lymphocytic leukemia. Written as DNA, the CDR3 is TGTGCCAGCAGCTGGTGGGTGGCTAGCATGAACACTGAAGCTTTCTTT. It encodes CASSWWVASMNTEAFF.